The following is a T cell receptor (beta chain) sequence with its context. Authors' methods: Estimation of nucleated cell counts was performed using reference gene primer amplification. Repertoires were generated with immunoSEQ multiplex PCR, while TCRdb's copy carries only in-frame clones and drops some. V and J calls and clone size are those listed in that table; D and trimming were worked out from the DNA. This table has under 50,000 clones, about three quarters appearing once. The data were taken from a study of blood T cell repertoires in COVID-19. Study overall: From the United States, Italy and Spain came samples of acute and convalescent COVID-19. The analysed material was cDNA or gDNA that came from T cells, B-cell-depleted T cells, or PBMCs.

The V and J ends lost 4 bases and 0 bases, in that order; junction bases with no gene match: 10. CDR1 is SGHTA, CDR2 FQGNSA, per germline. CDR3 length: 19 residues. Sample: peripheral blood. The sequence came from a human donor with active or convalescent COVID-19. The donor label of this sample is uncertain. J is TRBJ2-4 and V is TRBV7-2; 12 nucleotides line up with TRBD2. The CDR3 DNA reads TGTGCCAGCAGCTCTCCGACTAGCGGGAGTGTGCTAGCCAAAAACATTCAGTACTTC. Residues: CASSSPTSGSVLAKNIQYF.